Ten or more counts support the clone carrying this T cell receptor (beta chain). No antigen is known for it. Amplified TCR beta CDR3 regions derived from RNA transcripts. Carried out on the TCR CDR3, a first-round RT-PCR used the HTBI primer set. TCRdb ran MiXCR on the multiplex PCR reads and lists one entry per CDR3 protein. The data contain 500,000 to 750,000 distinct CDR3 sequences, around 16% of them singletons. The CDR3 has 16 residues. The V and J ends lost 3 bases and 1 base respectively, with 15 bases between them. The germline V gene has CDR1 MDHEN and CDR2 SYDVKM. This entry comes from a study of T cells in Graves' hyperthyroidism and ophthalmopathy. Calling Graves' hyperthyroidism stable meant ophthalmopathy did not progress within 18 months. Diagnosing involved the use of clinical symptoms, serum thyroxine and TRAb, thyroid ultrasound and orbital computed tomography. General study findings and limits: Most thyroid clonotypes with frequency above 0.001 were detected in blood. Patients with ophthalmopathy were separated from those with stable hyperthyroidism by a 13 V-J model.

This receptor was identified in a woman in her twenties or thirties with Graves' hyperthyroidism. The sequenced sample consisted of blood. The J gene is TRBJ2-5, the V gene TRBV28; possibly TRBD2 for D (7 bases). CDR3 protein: CASSLLGGGVQETQYF. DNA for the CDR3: TGTGCCAGCAGTTTGCTGGGAGGGGGTGTCCAAGAGACCCAGTACTTC.